Below, 32 T cell receptor beta chains from the same sample are listed, as sequenced in a study of radiation and T cells in renal cell carcinoma. Repertoires were generated with immunoSEQ multiplex PCR, while TCRdb's copy carries only in-frame clones and drops some. The data contain tens of thousands of clones, about 85% of them singletons. Regarding time point: blood 4 weeks post-SBRT, at nephrectomy. Treatment in this sample: 15 Gy SBRT to primary tumor, nephrectomy 4 weeks later. The specimen comprised blood, sampled from a patient whose treatment included radiotherapy and nephrectomy. Source of these receptors: a man aged 55 to 70 with renal cell carcinoma.

This chain uses TRBV11-3 with TRBJ1-1; D gene unclear. The germline V gene has CDR1 SGHNT and CDR2 YENEEA. V was clipped by 2 bases and J by 1 base, with 5 bases between them. This CDR3 region has 13 residues. CDR3: CASSLYQNTEAFF. Here the CDR3 DNA reads TGTGCCAGCAGCTTATACCAGAACACTGAAGCTTTCTTT.

This clone was picked up a small number of times. V and J are TRBV5-5 and TRBJ1-2; D remains unclear. This CDR3 is built from 13 residues. The V and J ends lost 5 bases and 4 bases respectively, with 12 bases between them. CDR1 SGHKS and CDR2 YYEKEE come from the germline V gene (reference sequence). The CDR3 region has the DNA TGTGCCAGCAGATTGCAAGGGATCTATGGCTACACCTTC. It is translated as CASRLQGIYGYTF.

This clone was picked up a small number of times. The rearrangement links TRBV11-3 to TRBJ2-1, with D perhaps matching TRBD2 (7 bases). The CDR3 contains 16 residues. V was shortened by 4 bases and J by 4 bases, with 17 bases between the two germline ends. Germline CDR1 and CDR2: SGHNT and YENEEA. CDR3 nucleotide sequence: TGTGCCAGCAGCTCGACTAGGGGGGGCGTTTACAATGAGCAGTTCTTC. Its translation: CASSSTRGGVYNEQFF.

This chain uses TRBV12-5 with TRBJ1-5; no firm D call. V lost 1 base and J lost 4, with 8 bases in between. The CDR3 is made up of 14 amino acids. Germline V gene sequence: CDR1 LGHNT, CDR2 FRNRAP. CDR3 nucleotide sequence: TGTGCTAGTGGTTTGGCACTGGGAAATCAGCCCCAGCATTTT. It is translated as CASGLALGNQPQHF.

The rearrangement joins TRBV4-1 to TRBJ2-7; D remains ambiguous. This CDR3 contains 16 residues. Trimming left V 0 bases short and J 0 bases short, with 12 bases between. Germline V gene data show CDR1 as MGHRA and CDR2 as YSYEKL. The CDR3 DNA reads TGCGCCAGCAGCCAAGATCTCGCGGTCAGCTCCTACGAGCAGTACTTC. Translated: CASSQDLAVSSYEQYF.

This clone was recorded once. The chain joins TRBV7-3 to TRBJ2-7, with TRBD1 matching over 10 bases. Germline assignment: CDR1 SGHTA and CDR2 FQGTGA. This CDR3 region has 15 residues. Unmatched junction bases numbered 7, after V lost 5 bases and J lost 3 bases. In nucleotides, the CDR3 is TGTGCCAGCAGCCGCTGGGGGACAGGGGACTACGAGCAGTACTTC. Translation: CASSRWGTGDYEQYF.

This chain uses TRBV5-1 with TRBJ1-6; maybe TRBD1 (5 bases). V lost 4 bases and J 9 bases, leaving 17 bases between the germline ends. The germline gives CDR1 SGHRS, CDR2 YFSETQ. The CDR3 extends over 15 amino acids. The DNA for the CDR3 is TGCGCCAGCAGCGCGGACACTCAGGGCGTTTCACCCCTCCACTTT. The encoded protein is CASSADTQGVSPLHF.

This clone occurred once. This chain joins TRBV7-2 and TRBJ2-3; 9 bases match TRBD2. Trimming took 1 base from V and 6 from J; bases not matched to a gene: 8. Germline V gene data show CDR1 as SGHTA and CDR2 as FQGNSA. CDR3 length equals 16 residues. This CDR3 is CASSLDRGRAYDTQYF. The CDR3 nucleotides are TGTGCCAGCAGCTTAGATCGCGGGAGGGCCTATGATACGCAGTATTTT.

V usage is TRBV28 and J usage is TRBJ2-2; D may correspond to TRBD1 or TRBD2 (6 bases each). The CDR3 consists of 19 residues. Trimming shortened V by 6 bases and J by 7 bases, and 30 bases separated the two germline ends. Germline V gene data show CDR1 as MDHEN and CDR2 as SYDVKM. In DNA, the CDR3 is TGTGCCAGCAGCCTGCTCGCATTCCACCGGGGGCCCTCGGTCGGGGAGCTGTTTTTT. Translating it yields CASSLLAFHRGPSVGELFF.

The chain joins TRBV19 to TRBJ1-1, with 7 bases lining up with TRBD1. The ends lost 8 bases at V and 4 bases at J; junction bases unmatched: 10. Per the germline V gene, CDR1 is LNHDA and CDR2 is SQIVND (reference sequence). The CDR3 contains 14 residues. The CDR3 is CASQGVYPPTEAFF. DNA of the CDR3: TGTGCCAGTCAGGGGGTCTATCCCCCCACTGAAGCTTTCTTT.

This clone was counted once. The chain recombines TRBV19 with TRBJ2-1; 7 bases fit TRBD2. The CDR3 totals 17 residues. With 6 bases clipped from V and 4 bases from J, the junction kept 15 bases outside the gene matches. Germline V CDR1 and CDR2: LNHDA, SQIVND (reference sequence). The CDR3, as DNA: TGTGCCAGTAGGACCTATGCCGGGGGGACGTTTTACAATGAGCAGTTCTTC. Its translation is CASRTYAGGTFYNEQFF. The full variable domain, completed using reference TRBV19 and TRBJ2-1, is DGGITQSPKYLFRKEGQNVTLSCEQNLNHDAMYWYRQDPGQGLRLIYYSQIVNDFQKGDIAEGYSVSREKKESFPLTVTSAQKNPTAFYLCASRTYAGGTFYNEQFFGPGTRLTVL.

The rearrangement joins TRBV29-1 to TRBJ2-2; D may correspond to TRBD1 or TRBD2 (6 bases each). V gave up 7 bases and J gave up 1 base, with 10 bases separating them. The CDR3 extends over 13 amino acids. The germline V gene encodes CDR1 SQVTM and CDR2 ANQGSEA. CDR3 coding DNA: TGCAGCGCCGGGGGCGGGAACACCGGGGAGCTGTTTTTT. Protein product: CSAGGGNTGELFF.

This chain uses TRBV25-1 with TRBJ2-3; D is undetermined. This CDR3 has 16 residues. V dropped 4 bases and J dropped 0 bases, with 14 bases sitting between them. Germline lookup yields CDR1 MGHDK and CDR2 SYGVNS. DNA for the CDR3: TGTGCCAGCAGTGCGGTTCCCGGTGCTAGCACAGATACGCAGTATTTT. Its translation: CASSAVPGASTDTQYF. The whole variable domain, remainder taken from reference TRBV25-1 and TRBJ2-3, is EADIYQTPRYLVIGTGKKITLECSQTMGHDKMYWYQQDPGMELHLIHYSYGVNSTEKGDLSSESTVSRIRTEHFPLTLESARPSHTSQYLCASSAVPGASTDTQYFGPGTRLTVL.

The gene calls are TRBV7-9 and TRBJ1-4; D remains unclear. This CDR3 is built from 15 residues. Trimming took 5 bases from V and 3 from J, leaving 13 bases between them. CDR1 SEHNR and CDR2 FQNEAQ come from the germline V gene (reference sequence). The CDR3 region is CASSSSESSNEKLFF. The DNA for the CDR3 is TGTGCCAGCAGCAGCTCAGAGAGCTCTAATGAAAAACTGTTTTTT. Full variable domain (missing parts from reference TRBV7-9 and TRBJ1-4): DTGVSQNPRHKITKRGQNVTFRCDPISEHNRLYWYRQTLGQGPEFLTYFQNEAQLEKSRLLSDRFSAERPKGSFSTLEIQRTEQGDSAMYLCASSSSESSNEKLFFGSGTQLSVL.

V and J are TRBV5-1 and TRBJ2-7; 9 positions agree with TRBD1. Germline V gene sequence: CDR1 SGHRS, CDR2 YFSETQ. V trimming: 3 bases; J trimming: 4 bases; junction bases outside the gene matches: 11. The length of the CDR3 is 16 residues. CDR3 amino acids: CASSSGTGPISYEQYF. The CDR3 region has the DNA TGCGCCAGCAGCTCCGGGACAGGGCCTATTTCATACGAGCAGTACTTC.

The genes are TRBV5-6 and TRBJ2-2; 10 bases line up with TRBD2. The length of the CDR3 is 17 residues. V was clipped by 4 bases and J by 5 bases; unmatched bases: 11. Germline V gene data show CDR1 as SGHDT and CDR2 as YYEEEE. The CDR3 DNA reads TGTGCCAGCAGCACCTATCTAGCGGGAGTTGGAACCGGGGAGCTGTTTTTT. It is translated as CASSTYLAGVGTGELFF.

Here the CDR3 reads CASSVRAQTYNEQFF. CDR3 DNA sequence: TGTGCCAGCAGCGTAAGGGCCCAAACTTACAATGAGCAGTTCTTC. J is TRBJ2-1 and V is TRBV9; D unresolved. Germline CDR1 SGDLS, CDR2 YYNGEE. V lost 1 base, J lost 4 bases, and 12 bases lay in between. The CDR3 covers 15 residues.

The CDR3 DNA sequence: TGTGCCACCACCGGGGCGACCTACGAGCAGTACTTC. This translates into CATTGATYEQYF. The chain joins TRBV28 to TRBJ2-7; D is perhaps TRBD1 or TRBD2 (5 bases each). CDR3 length equals 12 residues. Germline V gene data show CDR1 as MDHEN and CDR2 as SYDVKM. Trimming cost V 10 bases and J 2 bases, with 12 bases left between them.

The rearrangement joins TRBV5-1 to TRBJ2-2; D gene uncertain. Trimming removed 4 bases from V and 6 bases from J, with 10 bases in between. The CDR3 sequence is 13 residues long. Germline V gene sequence: CDR1 SGHRS, CDR2 YFSETQ. CDR3 sequence reads: CASSPPTAGELFF. The CDR3 nucleotides are TGCGCCAGCAGCCCCCCTACGGCCGGGGAGCTGTTTTTT.

This clone has a single count. The CDR3 spells CAISESWVQGINEQYF. In DNA, the CDR3 is TGTGCCATCAGTGAGTCGTGGGTCCAAGGGATCAACGAGCAGTACTTC. The chain uses TRBV10-3 and TRBJ2-7; D unclear. This CDR3 is built from 16 residues. CDR1 and CDR2 (germline): ENHRY, SYGVKD. V was cut by 0 bases and J by 5 bases, with 17 bases left in between.

The chain links TRBV19 to TRBJ2-5; tentatively, D is TRBD1 or TRBD2 (5 bases each). Germline values: CDR1 LNHDA, CDR2 SQIVND (reference sequence). Trimming left V 4 bases short and J 5 bases short, with 14 bases between. This CDR3 spans 14 amino acids. Here the CDR3 reads CASSTQGSGETQYF. CDR3 nucleotides: TGTGCCAGTAGTACCCAGGGTTCGGGGGAGACCCAGTACTTC.

This sequence joins TRBV11-3 and TRBJ1-3, with D possibly matching TRBD1 (5 bases). Trimming removed 6 bases from V and 2 bases from J, with 8 bases in between. This CDR3 contains 13 residues. Germline V gene data show CDR1 as SGHNT and CDR2 as YENEEA. The CDR3 DNA reads as TGTGCCAGCAGTAGGGGAGCTGGAAACACCATATATTTT. This codes for CASSRGAGNTIYF.

V gene TRBV9 combines with J gene TRBJ2-5; 10 bases fit TRBD1. This CDR3 is built from 16 residues. Unmatched junction bases numbered 9, after V lost 4 bases and J lost 3 bases. Germline CDR1 and CDR2: SGDLS and YYNGEE. The DNA for the CDR3 is TGTGCCAGCAGCACCTGGACAGGGGGAGGAAAAGAGACCCAGTACTTC. As protein: CASSTWTGGGKETQYF.

The rearrangement uses TRBV19 and TRBJ2-1, with TRBD2 matching over 7 bases. CDR1 and CDR2 from the germline V gene are LNHDA and SQIVND (reference sequence). Trimming took 2 bases from V and 2 from J; bases not matched to a gene: 3. The CDR3 is 15 residues long. The CDR3 protein is CASSIRGSTYNEQFF. In DNA, the CDR3 is TGTGCCAGTAGTATACGCGGGAGCACCTACAATGAGCAGTTCTTC.

The chain recombines TRBV27 with TRBJ1-5; 7 nucleotides align to TRBD1. The CDR3 runs to 14 residues. The germline V gene encodes CDR1 MNHEY and CDR2 SMNVEV (reference sequence). The junction had 3 bases not matched to a gene; V was cut back by 5 bases and J by 2 bases. CDR3 region: CASSTGQGNQPQHF. Written as DNA, the CDR3 is TGTGCCAGCAGTACCGGACAGGGCAATCAGCCCCAGCATTTT.

This clone was seen more than once but under ten times. V gene TRBV5-6 combines with J gene TRBJ1-1; D unresolved. CDR1 SGHDT and CDR2 YYEEEE come from the germline V gene. The CDR3 loop spans 13 amino acids. Trimming stripped 4 bases from V and 1 base from J, with 8 bases between. The DNA of the CDR3 is TGTGCCAGCAGCCTAGCCTCGAACACTGAAGCTTTCTTT. Translated, it gives CASSLASNTEAFF.

V gene TRBV5-1 combines with J gene TRBJ2-7; 7 bases agree with TRBD1. Germline V gene lookup returns CDR1 SGHRS and CDR2 YFSETQ. The CDR3 spans 12 residues. Trimming cost V 3 bases and J 5 bases; bases outside gene matches: 2. In DNA form, the CDR3 reads TGCGCCAGCAGCTCCGGACAGGACGAGCAGTACTTC. Amino acid sequence: CASSSGQDEQYF.

V usage is TRBV9 and J usage is TRBJ2-7, with D maybe TRBD2 (6 bases). The CDR3 spans 15 residues. V was cut by 0 bases and J by 0 bases, with 10 bases left in between. The germline CDR1 and CDR2 sequences are SGDLS and YYNGEE. CDR3 loop: CASSVGASVSYEQYF. CDR3 nucleotides: TGTGCCAGCAGCGTAGGGGCTAGCGTCTCCTACGAGCAGTACTTC.

The chain carries TRBV7-9 and TRBJ1-1; TRBD1 might be the D (6 bases). The CDR3 length is 14 residues. V lost 2 bases and J 9 bases, leaving 16 bases between the germline ends. Looked up from germline, CDR1 is SEHNR and CDR2 is FQNEAQ (reference sequence). CDR3 sequence: CASSLKALQGKAFF. DNA for the CDR3: TGTGCCAGCAGCTTAAAGGCCCTCCAGGGGAAAGCTTTCTTT. Using reference TRBV7-9 and TRBJ1-1 for the parts outside the CDR3, the full variable domain is DTGVSQNPRHKITKRGQNVTFRCDPISEHNRLYWYRQTLGQGPEFLTYFQNEAQLEKSRLLSDRFSAERPKGSFSTLEIQRTEQGDSAMYLCASSLKALQGKAFFGQGTRLTVV.

This chain connects TRBV2 to TRBJ1-1; D ambiguous. This CDR3 is 14 amino acids long. Germline loops: CDR1 SNHLY, CDR2 FYNNEI. Trimming removed 6 bases at V and 0 bases at J, with 11 bases between. The CDR3 protein is CASRNGRMNTEAFF. CDR3 sequence (DNA): TGTGCCAGCAGGAATGGGAGGATGAACACTGAAGCTTTCTTT.

The rearrangement links TRBV6-5 to TRBJ1-1, with D possibly matching TRBD1 (5 bases). This CDR3 is 14 amino acids long. Germline CDR1 and CDR2: MNHEY and SVGAGI. V gave up 2 bases and J gave up 4 bases, with 11 bases separating them. In nucleotides, the CDR3 is TGTGCCAGCAGTTACGGGGGAGGCGGCACTGAAGCTTTCTTT. Its protein is CASSYGGGGTEAFF.

The rearrangement joins TRBV5-1 to TRBJ2-7, with 10 positions matching TRBD1. CDR1 SGHRS and CDR2 YFSETQ come from the germline V gene. The V segment lost 4 bases and the J segment 9 bases; nucleotides outside the gene matches: 4. The CDR3 runs to 12 residues. For the CDR3, the DNA is TGCGCCAGCAGCCTGACAGGGGGCTGGCAGTACTTC. The encoded protein is CASSLTGGWQYF. Variable domain in full (rest from reference TRBV5-1 and TRBJ2-7): KAGVTQTPRYLIKTRGQQVTLSCSPISGHRSVSWYQQTPGQGLQFLFEYFSETQRNKGNFPGRFSGRQFSNSRSEMNVSTLELGDSALYLCASSLTGGWQYFGPGTRLTVT.